The present entry profiles one T cell receptor (beta chain) with its context. The target antigen is unknown. V was pared by 8 bases and J by 2 bases, with 16 bases between. The germline V gene encodes CDR1 MNHEY and CDR2 SMNVEV (reference sequence). The CDR3 extends over 16 amino acids. The data belong to a study of cytomegalovirus exposure and HLA in healthy donors. Study-wide results and limits: Presence/absence analyses assumed roughly uniform sequencing depth across donors. From TCR beta sequences, most subjects' HLA-A and HLA-B alleles were reportedly predicted accurately. Rarity held for most TCR sequences, but there were some public TCRs that occurred in many donors. As a later analysis showed, a missense DCLRE1C variant was linked to trimming of TCR beta V- and J-genes.

The PCR contained 60 Vbeta and 13 Jbeta primers. Profiling relied on immunoSEQ multiplex PCR, and the TCRdb table lists in-frame clones only, not all of them. This sample has roughly 120,000 clones; approximately 76% occur once, and the top ten carry 8.4%. The genes are TRBV27 and TRBJ2-6; a weak D match, TRBD2 (6 bases). The receptor comes from a man aged 40-49 years in good health and CMV-seronegative. Source material: PBMCs. This chain's CDR3 is CASSKSWGAGANVLTF. The CDR3 DNA follows: TGTGCCAGCTCCAAAAGTTGGGGGGCTGGGGCCAACGTCCTGACTTTC.